This paragraph covers one TCR beta chain sequence. Looked up from germline, CDR1 is MNHEY and CDR2 is SVGAGI. The CDR3 consists of 13 residues. Losses at the gene ends were 6 bases for V and 3 bases for J; bases not matched to a gene: 1. Seattle researchers signed up patients amid active infection and tracked them longitudinally. This record belongs to a study of blood T cell repertoires in COVID-19. Study background: Specimens from acute and convalescent COVID-19 originated in the United States, Italy and Spain. PBMCs, B-cell-depleted T cells, or T cells were the source of the cDNA or gDNA that made up the material.

As processed by the authors: Cell counts per sample came from amplifying reference gene primers. Profiling relied on immunoSEQ multiplex PCR, and the TCRdb table lists in-frame clones only, not all of them. V and J calls and clone size are copied from that table; D and trimming were computed from the DNA. The sample consists of 250,000 to 350,000 clones, about 86% of them appearing once. The TCR sequence derives from a woman in her 70s with COVID-19, enrolled during active disease. V and J are TRBV6-5 and TRBJ1-5; TRBD1 aligns across 8 bases. What was sequenced was peripheral blood. In nucleotides, the CDR3 is TGTGCCAGCAGGACAGGGGACAATCAGCCCCAGCATTTT. As protein: CASRTGDNQPQHF.